What follows are 3 T cell receptor beta chains derived from one specimen sequenced in a study of T cells after somatic rescue of genetic block. Assay used: immunoSEQ multiplex PCR; TCRdb lists only in-frame clones, some missing. Of approximately 78,000 clones in the sample, about nine tenths were seen once. The sequenced sample was peripheral blood mononuclear cells (PBMCs). All receptors come from a man aged 30 to 45.

The chain is built from TRBV19 and TRBJ1-2; TRBD1 might be the D (6 bases). V shed 8 bases and J shed 8 bases, with 18 bases lying between them. The CDR3 covers 13 residues. Germline-derived CDR1 and CDR2 are LNHDA and SQIVND (reference sequence). The DNA for the CDR3 is TGTGCCAGTTGCCCCAGGGGAAGCGGAGGCTACACCTTC. Its protein is CASCPRGSGGYTF.

The chain links TRBV2 to TRBJ2-3; D is perhaps TRBD1 (6 bases). CDR1 is SNHLY and CDR2 is FYNNEI in the germline V gene. The CDR3 is 14 amino acids. The V and J ends lost 1 base and 8 bases respectively, with 13 bases between them. This CDR3 is CASSEEGGKGTQYF. CDR3 nucleotides: TGTGCCAGCAGTGAAGAAGGGGGAAAGGGTACGCAGTATTTT.

This rearrangement joins TRBV11-2 to TRBJ2-1; no reliable D call. The length of the CDR3 is 12 residues. Trimming removed 4 bases at V and 10 bases at J, with 11 bases between. Germline-derived CDR1 and CDR2 are SGHAT and FQNNGV. CDR3 coding DNA: TGTGCCAGCAGCTCCACCCGGGTGGAGCAGTTCTTC. It encodes CASSSTRVEQFF.